The T cell receptor (beta chain) under discussion was sequenced for a study of beta chain features in type 1 diabetes. Whole-study results and caveats: Significant though moderate, a shortening of TCRB CDR3s appeared in all four CD4+ subsets of Type 1 diabetes patients.

This CDR3 region has 12 residues. V lost 6 bases to trimming and J lost 9 bases, with 14 bases between them. The germline CDR1 and CDR2 sequences are MNHEY and SVGAGI. A remark on this clone: Its antigen is unknown.

Investigators reverse transcribed all isolated RNA, so they sequenced expressed TCRB transcripts. The table came from immunoSEQ multiplex PCR; TCRdb's copy has only in-frame clones and leaves some out. The table records tens of thousands of clones, 55% to 70% of them present only once. What was sequenced was stem cell memory CD4+ T cells from blood. The clonotype was recovered from a woman in her twenties or thirties with type 1 diabetes. The chain recombines TRBV6-5 with TRBJ1-1; tentatively, D is TRBD1 (5 bases). The CDR3 coding sequence is TGTGCCAGCAGGTCCTGGGGGGGGAAAGCTTTCTTT. Its protein product is CASRSWGGKAFF.